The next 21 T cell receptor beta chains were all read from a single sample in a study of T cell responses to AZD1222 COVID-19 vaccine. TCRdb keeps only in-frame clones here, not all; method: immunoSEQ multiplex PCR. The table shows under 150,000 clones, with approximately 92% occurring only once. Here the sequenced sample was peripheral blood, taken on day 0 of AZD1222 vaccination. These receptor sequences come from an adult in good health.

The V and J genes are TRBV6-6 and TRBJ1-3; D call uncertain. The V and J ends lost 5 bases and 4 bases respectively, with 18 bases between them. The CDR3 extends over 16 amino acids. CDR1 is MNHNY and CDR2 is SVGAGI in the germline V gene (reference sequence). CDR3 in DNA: TGTGCCAGCAGTCCCCTCGGACCCGACCAAGGAAACACCATATATTTT. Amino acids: CASSPLGPDQGNTIYF.

In nucleotides, the CDR3 is TGTGCCAGCAGCCAGCCGGGACAGGGGTCGAACACTGAAGCTTTCTTT. It translates to CASSQPGQGSNTEAFF. The rearrangement uses TRBV5-4 and TRBJ1-1; 10 bases agree with TRBD1. This CDR3 spans 16 amino acids. Trimming removed 4 bases from V and 1 base from J; junction bases left unmatched: 7. From germline, CDR1 is SGHNT and CDR2 YYREEE (reference sequence).

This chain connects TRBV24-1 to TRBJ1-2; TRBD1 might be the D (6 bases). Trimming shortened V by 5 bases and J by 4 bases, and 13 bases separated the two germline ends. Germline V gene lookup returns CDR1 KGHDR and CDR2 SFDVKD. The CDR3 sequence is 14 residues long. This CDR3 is CATSATGAGYGYTF. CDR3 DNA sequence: TGTGCCACCAGTGCGACGGGGGCGGGCTATGGCTACACCTTC.

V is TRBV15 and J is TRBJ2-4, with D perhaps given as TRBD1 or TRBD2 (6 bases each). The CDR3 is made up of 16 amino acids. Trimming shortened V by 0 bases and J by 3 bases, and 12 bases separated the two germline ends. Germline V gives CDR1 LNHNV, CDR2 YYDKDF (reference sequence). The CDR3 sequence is CATSRDSGADKNIQYF. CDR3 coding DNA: TGTGCCACCAGCAGAGATTCGGGGGCCGACAAAAACATTCAGTACTTC.

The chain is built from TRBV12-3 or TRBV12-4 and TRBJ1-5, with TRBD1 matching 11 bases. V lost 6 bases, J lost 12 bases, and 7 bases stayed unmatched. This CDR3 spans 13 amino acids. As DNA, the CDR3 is TGTGCCAGCAGCACGTCCGGGACAGGGGGCCAGCATTTT. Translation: CASSTSGTGGQHF.

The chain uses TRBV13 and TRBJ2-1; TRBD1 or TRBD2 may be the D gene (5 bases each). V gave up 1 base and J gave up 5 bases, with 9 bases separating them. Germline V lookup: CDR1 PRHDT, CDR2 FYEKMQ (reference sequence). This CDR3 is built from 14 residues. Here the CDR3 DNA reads TGTGCCAGCAGCTTAGTTCGGGGCGACAATGAGCAGTTCTTC. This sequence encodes CASSLVRGDNEQFF.

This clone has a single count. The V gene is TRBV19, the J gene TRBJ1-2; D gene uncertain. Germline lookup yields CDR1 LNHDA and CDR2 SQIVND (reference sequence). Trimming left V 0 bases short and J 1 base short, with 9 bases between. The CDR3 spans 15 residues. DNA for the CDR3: TGTGCCAGTAGTATAGATCGTGCCAATAACTATGGCTACACCTTC. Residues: CASSIDRANNYGYTF.

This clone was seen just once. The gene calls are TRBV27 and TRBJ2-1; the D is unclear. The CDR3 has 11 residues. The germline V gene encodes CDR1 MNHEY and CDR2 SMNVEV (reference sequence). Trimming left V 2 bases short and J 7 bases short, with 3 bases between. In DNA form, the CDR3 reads TGTGCCAGCAGTTTAGGGAATGAGCAGTTCTTC. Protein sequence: CASSLGNEQFF.

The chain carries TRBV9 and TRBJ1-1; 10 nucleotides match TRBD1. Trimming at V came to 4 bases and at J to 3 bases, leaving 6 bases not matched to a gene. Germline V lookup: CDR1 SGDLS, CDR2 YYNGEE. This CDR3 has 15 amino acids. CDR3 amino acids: CASSIRTGGDTEAFF. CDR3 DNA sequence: TGTGCCAGCAGCATCCGGACAGGGGGGGACACTGAAGCTTTCTTT.

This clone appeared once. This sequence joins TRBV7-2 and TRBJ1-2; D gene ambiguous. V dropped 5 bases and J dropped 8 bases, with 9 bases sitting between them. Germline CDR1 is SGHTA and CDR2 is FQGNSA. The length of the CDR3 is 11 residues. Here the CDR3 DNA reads TGTGCCAGCAGCCAAGCGAGGGGCTACACCTTC. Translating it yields CASSQARGYTF.

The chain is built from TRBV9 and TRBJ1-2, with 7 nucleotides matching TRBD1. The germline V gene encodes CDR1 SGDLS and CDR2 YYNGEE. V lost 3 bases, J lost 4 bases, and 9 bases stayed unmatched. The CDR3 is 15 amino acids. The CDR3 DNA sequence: TGTGCCAGCAGCGCGGAGACAGGGAGAACCTATGGCTACACCTTC. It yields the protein CASSAETGRTYGYTF.

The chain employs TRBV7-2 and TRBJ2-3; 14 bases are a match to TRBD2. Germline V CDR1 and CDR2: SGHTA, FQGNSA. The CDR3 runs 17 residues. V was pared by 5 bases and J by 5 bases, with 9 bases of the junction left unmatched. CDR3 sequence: CASSRGLAGGQVDTQYF. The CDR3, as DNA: TGTGCCAGCAGCCGTGGACTAGCGGGAGGCCAGGTAGATACGCAGTATTTT.

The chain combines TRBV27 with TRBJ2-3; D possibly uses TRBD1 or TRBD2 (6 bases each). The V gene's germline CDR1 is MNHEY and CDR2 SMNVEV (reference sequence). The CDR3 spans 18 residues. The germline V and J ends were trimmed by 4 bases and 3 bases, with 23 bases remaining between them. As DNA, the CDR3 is TGTGCCAGCAGTTCCCCCTCCGTTAAAGGGGGACTTACAGATACGCAGTATTTT. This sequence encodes CASSSPSVKGGLTDTQYF.

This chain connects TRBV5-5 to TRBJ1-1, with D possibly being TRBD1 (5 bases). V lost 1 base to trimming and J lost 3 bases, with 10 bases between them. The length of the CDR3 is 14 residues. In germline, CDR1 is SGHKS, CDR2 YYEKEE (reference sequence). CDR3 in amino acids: CASSLWPGHTEAFF. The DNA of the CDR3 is TGTGCCAGCAGCTTGTGGCCGGGACACACTGAAGCTTTCTTT.

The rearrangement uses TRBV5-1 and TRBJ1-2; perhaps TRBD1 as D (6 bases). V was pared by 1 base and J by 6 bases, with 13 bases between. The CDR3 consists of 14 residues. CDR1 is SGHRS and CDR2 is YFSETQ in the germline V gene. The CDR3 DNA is TGCGCCAGCAGCTTGATTGGGGGCTGGGATGGCTACACCTTC. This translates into CASSLIGGWDGYTF.

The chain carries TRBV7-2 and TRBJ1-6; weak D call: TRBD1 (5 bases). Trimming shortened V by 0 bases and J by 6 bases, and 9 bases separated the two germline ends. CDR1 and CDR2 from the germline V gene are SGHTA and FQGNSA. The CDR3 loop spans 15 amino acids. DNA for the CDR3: TGTGCCAGCAGCTTAGCGGGGCCCCCTAATTCACCCCTCCACTTT. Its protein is CASSLAGPPNSPLHF. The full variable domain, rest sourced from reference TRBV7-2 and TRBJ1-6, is GAGVSQSPSNKVTEKGKDVELRCDPISGHTALYWYRQSLGQGLEFLIYFQGNSAPDKSGLPSDRFSAERTGGSVSTLTIQRTQQEDSAVYLCASSLAGPPNSPLHFGNGTRLTVT.

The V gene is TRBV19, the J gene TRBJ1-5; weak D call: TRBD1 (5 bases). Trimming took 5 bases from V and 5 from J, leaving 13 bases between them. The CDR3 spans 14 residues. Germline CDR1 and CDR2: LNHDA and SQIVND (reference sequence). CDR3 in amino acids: CASSWQGGDQPQHF. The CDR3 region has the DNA TGTGCCAGTAGTTGGCAGGGTGGGGATCAGCCCCAGCATTTT.

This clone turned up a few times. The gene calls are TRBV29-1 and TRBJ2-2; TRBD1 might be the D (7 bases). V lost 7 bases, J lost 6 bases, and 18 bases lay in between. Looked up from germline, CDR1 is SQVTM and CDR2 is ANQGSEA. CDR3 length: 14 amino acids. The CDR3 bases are TGCAGCGGTGGTGTGGCAGGGGGGTCCGGGGAGCTGTTTTTT. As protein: CSGGVAGGSGELFF.

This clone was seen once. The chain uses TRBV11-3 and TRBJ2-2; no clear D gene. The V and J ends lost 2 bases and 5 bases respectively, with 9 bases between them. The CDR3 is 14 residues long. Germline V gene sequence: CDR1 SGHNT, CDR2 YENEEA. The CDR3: CASSLTRATGELFF. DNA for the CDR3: TGTGCCAGCAGCTTAACCCGTGCGACCGGGGAGCTGTTTTTT. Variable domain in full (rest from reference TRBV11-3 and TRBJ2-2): EAGVVQSPRYKIIEKKQPVAFWCNPISGHNTLYWYLQNLGQGPELLIRYENEEAVDDSQLPKDRFSAERLKGVDSTLKIQPAELGDSAVYLCASSLTRATGELFFGEGSRLTVL.

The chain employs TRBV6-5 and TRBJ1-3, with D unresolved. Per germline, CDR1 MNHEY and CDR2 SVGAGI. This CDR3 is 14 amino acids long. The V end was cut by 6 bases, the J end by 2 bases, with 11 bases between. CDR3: CASRRGRPGNTIYF. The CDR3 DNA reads TGTGCCAGCAGACGAGGACGCCCTGGAAACACCATATATTTT.

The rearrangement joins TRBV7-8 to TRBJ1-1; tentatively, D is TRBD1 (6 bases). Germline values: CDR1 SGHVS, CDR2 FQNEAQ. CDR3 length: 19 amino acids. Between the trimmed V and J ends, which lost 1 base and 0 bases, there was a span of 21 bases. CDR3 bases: TGTGCCAGCAGCTTAGTGGCCTTGGGGTCAGGGGTTCTGAACACTGAAGCTTTCTTT. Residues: CASSLVALGSGVLNTEAFF.